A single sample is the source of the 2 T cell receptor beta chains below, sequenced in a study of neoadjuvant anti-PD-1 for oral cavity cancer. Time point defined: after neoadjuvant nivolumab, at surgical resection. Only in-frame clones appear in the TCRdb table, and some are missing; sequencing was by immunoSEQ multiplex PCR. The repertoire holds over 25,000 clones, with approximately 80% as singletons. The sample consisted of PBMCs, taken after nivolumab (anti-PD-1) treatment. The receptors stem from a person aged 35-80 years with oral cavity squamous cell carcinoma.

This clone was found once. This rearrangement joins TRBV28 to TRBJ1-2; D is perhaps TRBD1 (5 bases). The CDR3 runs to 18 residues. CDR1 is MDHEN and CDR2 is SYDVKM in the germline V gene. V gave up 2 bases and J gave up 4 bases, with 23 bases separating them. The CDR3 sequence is CASSLIRGPHGFTYGYTF. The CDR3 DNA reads TGTGCCAGCAGTTTAATAAGGGGACCGCACGGATTTACCTATGGCTACACCTTC.

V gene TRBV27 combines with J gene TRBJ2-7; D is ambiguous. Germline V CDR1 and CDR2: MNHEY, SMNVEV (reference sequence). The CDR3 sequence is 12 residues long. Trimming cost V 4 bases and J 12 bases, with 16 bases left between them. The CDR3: CASSSLKGIWYF. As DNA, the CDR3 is TGTGCCAGCAGTTCTCTCAAGGGTATTTGGTACTTC.